Following are 20 T cell receptor beta chains from one sample sequenced in a study of PD-1 blockade in mismatch repair-deficient tumors. Some clones are missing from TCRdb's copy, which holds only in-frame ones; the method was immunoSEQ multiplex PCR. The sample has 45,000 to 60,000 clones; more than 75% are singletons. Material: peripheral blood, obtained 4 weeks after starting pembrolizumab. These receptors all stem from an adult with mismatch repair-deficient cancer.

The chain has TRBV11-2 and TRBJ1-4; the D gene is possibly TRBD1 (6 bases). The ends were cut back, 4 bases at V and 6 bases at J, with 18 bases in the middle. The CDR3 loop spans 16 amino acids. Per germline, CDR1 SGHAT and CDR2 FQNNGV. The CDR3 region has the DNA TGTGCCAGCAGCTCCCTAAGGGGGAGTCTTCATGAAAAACTGTTTTTT. Translation gives CASSSLRGSLHEKLFF.

The chain couples TRBV27 to TRBJ2-5; maybe TRBD1 (6 bases). CDR1 is MNHEY, CDR2 SMNVEV, per germline (reference sequence). The CDR3 covers 14 residues. V lost 0 bases and J 6 bases, leaving 11 bases between the germline ends. CDR3 protein: CASSLSVQGKTQYF. In DNA, the CDR3 is TGTGCCAGCAGTTTATCGGTCCAGGGGAAGACCCAGTACTTC.

The genes are TRBV29-1 and TRBJ2-6; D possibly corresponds to TRBD1 (5 bases). There are 14 residues in the CDR3. Looked up from germline, CDR1 is SQVTM and CDR2 is ANQGSEA. Trimming took off 3 bases at V and 0 bases at J, with 6 bases between the two ends. The CDR3 sequence is CSVDDSSGANVLTF. The CDR3, as DNA: TGCAGCGTTGATGACAGCTCTGGGGCCAACGTCCTGACTTTC.

The chain uses TRBV4-1 and TRBJ1-2; perhaps TRBD1 as D (6 bases). V was clipped by 1 base and J by 4 bases, with 13 bases between them. Per the germline V gene, CDR1 is MGHRA and CDR2 is YSYEKL. The CDR3 has 15 amino acids. In DNA, the CDR3 is TGCGCCAGCAGCCAAGGGAATAGGGGGTCCTATGGCTACACCTTC. Its translation: CASSQGNRGSYGYTF.

This clone was seen ten or more times. The gene calls are TRBV29-1 and TRBJ2-7, with TRBD1 matching 9 bases. The CDR3 spans 14 residues. V gave up 6 bases and J gave up 1 base; unmatched junction bases: 7. The germline CDR1 and CDR2 sequences are SQVTM and ANQGSEA. The CDR3 protein is CSVDTGTGSYEQYF. The DNA of the CDR3 is TGCAGCGTAGACACCGGGACAGGGTCCTACGAGCAGTACTTC.

This sequence joins TRBV4-2 and TRBJ2-3; TRBD2 aligns across 11 bases. CDR1 is LGHNA and CDR2 is YNFKEQ in the germline V gene. V shed 1 base and J 6 bases; nucleotides not matched to a gene: 9. The CDR3 totals 17 residues. CDR3 sequence: CASSQAGSGRASDTQYF. CDR3 in DNA: TGTGCCAGCAGCCAAGCTGGTAGCGGGAGGGCTAGCGATACGCAGTATTTT.

The rearrangement uses TRBV2 and TRBJ2-1; 15 bases agree with TRBD2. This CDR3 has 18 amino acids. With 5 bases clipped from V and 0 bases from J, the junction kept 5 bases outside the gene matches. Per germline, CDR1 SNHLY and CDR2 FYNNEI. CDR3 amino acids: CASSPGLAGGSSYNEQFF. The CDR3 DNA follows: TGTGCCAGCAGTCCCGGACTAGCGGGAGGGAGCTCCTACAATGAGCAGTTCTTC.

The V and J genes are TRBV11-2 and TRBJ2-1, with 10 bases fitting TRBD2. The CDR3 is 16 residues long. In germline, CDR1 is SGHAT, CDR2 FQNNGV. V was pared by 6 bases and J by 4 bases, with 9 bases of the junction left unmatched. The CDR3 is CASRRLLAGRYNEQFF. The DNA for the CDR3 is TGTGCCAGCAGGCGATTACTAGCGGGAAGATACAATGAGCAGTTCTTC.

The chain has TRBV21-1 and TRBJ1-3; the table gives TRBD1 as D, unverified against the DNA. TRBV21-1 represents a pseudogene. The CDR3 totals 18 residues. The CDR3 region is CASTSPSRDRHTGNTIYF. CDR3 DNA sequence: TGTGCCAGCACCTCGCCGAGCCGGGACAGACATACTGGAAACACCATATATTTT.

This rearrangement joins TRBV6-1 to TRBJ2-7, with TRBD2 matching over 9 bases. V gave up 2 bases and J gave up 3 bases; unmatched junction bases: 5. CDR3 length equals 15 residues. CDR1 is MNHNS and CDR2 is SASEGT in the germline V gene. The CDR3 nucleotides read TGTGCCAGCAGTGAAAGGGCTAGCGGGAACTACGAGCAGTACTTC. Protein sequence: CASSERASGNYEQYF.

There are a few counts of this clone. The V gene is TRBV6-1, the J gene TRBJ2-4; D ambiguous. CDR1 MNHNS and CDR2 SASEGT come from the germline V gene. The CDR3 is 14 residues long. V lost 4 bases and J 8 bases, leaving 15 bases between the germline ends. CDR3 nucleotides: TGTGCCAGCAGTGGGTTTAGAACTGAGGACATTCAGTACTTC. This sequence encodes CASSGFRTEDIQYF.

The chain uses TRBV10-3 and TRBJ2-1; D possibly corresponds to TRBD2 (7 bases). Germline CDR1 and CDR2: ENHRY and SYGVKD. The CDR3 loop spans 15 amino acids. V was pared by 8 bases and J by 8 bases, with 22 bases between. CDR3 loop: CAIRGADGSLDEQFF. CDR3 sequence (DNA): TGTGCCATCCGGGGGGCCGACGGGAGTCTCGATGAGCAGTTCTTC.

This chain's CDR3 is CASSLIRTGLTGELFF. The CDR3 region has the DNA TGTGCCAGCAGCTTAATCCGGACAGGGCTCACCGGGGAGCTGTTTTTT. The rearrangement joins TRBV7-8 to TRBJ2-2, with 8 bases aligning to TRBD1. The CDR3 is made up of 16 amino acids. Germline V gives CDR1 SGHVS, CDR2 FQNEAQ. The V segment lost 2 bases and the J segment 4 bases; nucleotides outside the gene matches: 6. The full variable domain, with the rest looked up from reference TRBV7-8 and TRBJ2-2, is GAGVSQSPRYKVAKRGQDVALRCDPISGHVSLFWYQQALGQGPEFLTYFQNEAQLDKSGLPSDRFFAERPEGSVSTLKIQRTQQEDSAVYLCASSLIRTGLTGELFFGEGSRLTVL.

The V gene is TRBV30, the J gene TRBJ1-2; D possibly corresponds to TRBD1 (6 bases). Germline CDR1 is GTSNPN and CDR2 is SVGIG (reference sequence). CDR3 length equals 13 residues. Trimming removed 5 bases at V and 4 bases at J, with 14 bases between. The CDR3 sequence is CAWVTGSGYGYTF. The CDR3 nucleotides read TGTGCCTGGGTAACAGGGAGTGGCTATGGCTACACCTTC.

CDR3 amino acids: CASSKDTTDTQYF. The DNA for the CDR3 is TGTGCCAGCAGCAAGGACACCACAGATACGCAGTATTTT. The rearrangement links TRBV9 to TRBJ2-3, with a tentative D call TRBD1 (5 bases). The CDR3 consists of 13 residues. Germline lookup yields CDR1 SGDLS and CDR2 YYNGEE. V was trimmed by 4 bases and J by 2 bases, leaving 8 bases between them.

The genes are TRBV7-3 and TRBJ2-7, with 10 bases lining up with TRBD1. The CDR3 is 15 amino acids. Germline CDR1 reads SGHTA; CDR2 reads FQGTGA. J lost 4 bases, V lost 5 bases, and 8 bases had no gene match. The CDR3 sequence is CASSPPGQGLYEQYF. DNA of the CDR3: TGTGCCAGCAGCCCCCCGGGACAGGGGCTTTACGAGCAGTACTTC.

Worth noting for this clone: Other DNA sequences in this sample translate to the same CDR3. V and J are TRBV19 and TRBJ2-7; 11 nucleotides align to TRBD2. CDR3 length equals 15 residues. The germline V gene encodes CDR1 LNHDA and CDR2 SQIVND (reference sequence). J lost 0 bases, V lost 5 bases, and 3 bases had no gene match. For the CDR3, the DNA is TGTGCCAGTAGTGAAACTAGCGGGAGCTCCTACGAGCAGTACTTC. It encodes CASSETSGSSYEQYF.

The chain recombines TRBV30 with TRBJ2-2; D gene uncertain. The CDR3 is 16 residues long. Trimming took 0 bases from V and 0 from J, leaving 11 bases between them. Germline V lookup: CDR1 GTSNPN, CDR2 SVGIG (reference sequence). Here the CDR3 DNA reads TGTGCCTGGAGTGTAATGGGTGGGACGAACACCGGGGAGCTGTTTTTT. Translated, it gives CAWSVMGGTNTGELFF.

The gene calls are TRBV9 and TRBJ2-5; D not resolved. Germline-derived CDR1 and CDR2 are SGDLS and YYNGEE. Trimming left V 5 bases short and J 5 bases short, with 16 bases between. The CDR3 is 14 residues long. This CDR3 reads CASSDPNMVETQYF. The CDR3 DNA sequence: TGTGCCAGCAGTGACCCCAACATGGTGGAGACCCAGTACTTC.

This clone appeared once. CDR3 sequence: CASSESNTYVTEAFF. CDR3 sequence (DNA): TGTGCCAGCAGTGAATCTAACACCTATGTCACTGAAGCTTTCTTT. The rearrangement uses TRBV25-1 and TRBJ1-1; D unclear. There are 15 residues in the CDR3. Trimming took 1 base from V and 4 from J, leaving 13 bases between them. The germline CDR1 and CDR2 sequences are MGHDK and SYGVNS.